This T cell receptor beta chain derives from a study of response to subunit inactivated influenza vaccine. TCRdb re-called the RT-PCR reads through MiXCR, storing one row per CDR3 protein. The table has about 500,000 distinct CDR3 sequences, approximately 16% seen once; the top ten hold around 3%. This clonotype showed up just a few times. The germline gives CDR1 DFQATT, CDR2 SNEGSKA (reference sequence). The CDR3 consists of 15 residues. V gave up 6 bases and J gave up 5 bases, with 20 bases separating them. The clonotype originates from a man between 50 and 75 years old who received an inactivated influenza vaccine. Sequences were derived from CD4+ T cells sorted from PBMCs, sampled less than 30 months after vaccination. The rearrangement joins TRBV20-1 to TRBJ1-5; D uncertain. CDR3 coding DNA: TGCAGTGCCCACACCACGGGGTACAAGTATCAGCCCCAGCATTTT. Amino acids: CSAHTTGYKYQPQHF.